Listed below are T cell receptor beta chains from one sample, sequenced in a study of Ad26.COV2.S vaccination and SARS-CoV-2 variants. The protocol was immunoSEQ multiplex PCR, while the TCRdb copy is restricted to in-frame clones and leaves out a portion. The sample contains 350,000 to 500,000 clones, less than 95% of which appear only once. The sequences come from peripheral blood, collected in a trial of Ad26.COV2.S vaccine versus placebo. Receptors were obtained from a person aged 18-60 years who received the Ad26.COV2.S COVID-19 vaccine or a placebo. Both conserved end residues are part of each CDR3. A D gene is named only where the DNA matches it firmly. Size is stated for part of the rows, as once, few or many counts, or as a class when the clone is expanded.

size,V,J,D,CDR3,DNA
few,TRBV5-4,TRBJ2-7,.,CASSLVGSYEQYF,TGTGCCAGCAGCTTGGTCGGCAGCTACGAGCAGTACTTC
few,TRBV2,TRBJ2-3,TRBD2,CASSEALPSGVLLGADTQYF,TGTGCCAGCAGTGAAGCGCTTCCTAGCGGGGTCCTCCTGGGGGCAGATACGCAGTATTTT
.,TRBV18,TRBJ2-3,.,CASSPPSRSTDTQYF,TGTGCCAGCTCACCACCTTCCAGAAGCACAGATACGCAGTATTTT
once,TRBV6-2/TRBV6-3,TRBJ2-7,TRBD1,CASSYSMWDSTFYEQYF,TGTGCCAGCAGTTACTCGATGTGGGACAGCACCTTCTACGAGCAGTACTTC
.,TRBV27,TRBJ2-7,.,CASSLGTSYEQYF,TGTGCCAGCAGTTTAGGAACTTCCTACGAGCAGTACTTC
.,TRBV28,TRBJ1-1,.,CASSFVGNTEAFF,TGTGCCAGCAGTTTCGTCGGGAACACTGAAGCTTTCTTT
.,TRBV25-1,TRBJ1-3,.,CASRASGNTIYF,TGTGCCAGCAGAGCTTCTGGAAACACCATATATTTT
.,TRBV5-1,TRBJ2-5,.,CASSLGRPRETQYF,TGCGCCAGCAGCTTGGGACGCCCCCGGGAGACCCAGTACTTC
.,TRBV10-3,TRBJ2-3,.,CAISEYADTQYF,TGTGCCATCAGTGAGTACGCAGATACGCAGTATTTT
.,TRBV5-6,TRBJ2-7,.,CASSQPGLAYEQYF,TGTGCCAGCAGCCAGCCGGGACTCGCCTACGAGCAGTACTTC
.,TRBV7-2,TRBJ2-1,TRBD1,CASSLGGQGDEQFF,TGTGCCAGCAGCTTAGGCGGGCAGGGGGATGAGCAGTTCTTC
.,TRBV19,TRBJ2-2,.,CASSVQGRVLAGELFF,TGTGCCAGTAGTGTACAGGGGAGGGTTTTAGCCGGGGAGCTGTTTTTT
.,TRBV29-1,TRBJ2-5,.,CSVDELGQTQYF,TGCAGCGTTGATGAGTTAGGACAGACCCAGTACTTC
.,TRBV4-3,TRBJ2-2,TRBD2,CASSLERDTGELFF,TGCGCCAGCAGCCTAGAGCGGGATACCGGGGAGCTGTTTTTT
.,TRBV27,TRBJ1-6,.,CASSLKSNSPLHF,TGTGCCAGCAGTTTAAAGTCAAATTCACCCCTCCACTTT
.,TRBV5-4,TRBJ1-6,TRBD1,CASSLDPGQGGSSPLHF,TGTGCCAGCAGCTTGGATCCGGGACAGGGAGGATCCTCACCCCTCCACTTT
.,TRBV4-2,TRBJ2-1,.,CASSQDRGTSREQFF,TGTGCCAGCAGCCAAGATAGGGGGACGAGTCGTGAGCAGTTCTTC
.,TRBV7-8,TRBJ2-3,.,CASSLESRDTITDTQYF,TGTGCCAGCAGCTTAGAGTCTCGGGACACGATCACAGATACGCAGTATTTT